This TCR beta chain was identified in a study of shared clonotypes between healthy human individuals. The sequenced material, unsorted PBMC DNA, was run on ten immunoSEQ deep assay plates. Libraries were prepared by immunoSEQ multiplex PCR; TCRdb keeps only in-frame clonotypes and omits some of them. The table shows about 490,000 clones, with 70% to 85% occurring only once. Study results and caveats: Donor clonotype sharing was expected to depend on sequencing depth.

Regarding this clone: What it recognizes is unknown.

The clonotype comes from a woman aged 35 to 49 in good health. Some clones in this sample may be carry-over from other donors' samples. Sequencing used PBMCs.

The CDR3 DNA sequence: TGTGCCAGCAGTAGAATGACGTCTAATGAAAAACTGTTTTTT. Protein product: CASSRMTSNEKLFF. The chain uses TRBV7-8 and TRBJ1-4; the D is unclear. With 6 bases removed from V and 3 bases from J, the gap between germline ends came to 11 bases. Germline values: CDR1 SGHVS, CDR2 FQNEAQ. CDR3 length equals 14 residues.